This is a list of T cell receptor beta chains from one sample in a study of blood T cell repertoires in COVID-19. Assay used: immunoSEQ multiplex PCR; TCRdb lists only in-frame clones, some missing. The sample includes approximately 330,000 clones, roughly 89% of them seen just once. The sample was peripheral blood. Receptor source: a young man with COVID-19, enrolled during active disease. Each CDR3 is given with its conserved first and last residue. D genes are given only for firm matches. Clone size is stated in some rows and not others, as once, few, many or a class when expanded.

D gene,clone size,J gene,V gene,CDR3 protein,CDR3 DNA
TRBD1,-,TRBJ2-7,TRBV11-2,CASSLTDRAGEQYF,TGTGCCAGCAGCTTGACGGACAGGGCGGGCGAGCAGTACTTC
-,-,TRBJ2-5,TRBV5-1,CASSYYAPGKETQYF,TGCGCCAGCAGCTACTATGCCCCAGGGAAGGAGACCCAGTACTTC
TRBD1,-,TRBJ2-7,TRBV6-5,CASIDRGREQYF,TGTGCCAGCATAGACAGGGGGCGCGAGCAGTACTTC
-,-,TRBJ1-4,TRBV4-3,CASSQDQGTTNEKLFF,TGCGCCAGCAGCCAAGATCAGGGTACAACTAATGAAAAACTGTTTTTT
TRBD2,-,TRBJ2-5,TRBV7-2,CASSLARASGGEETQYF,TGTGCCAGCAGCTTAGCGAGGGCTAGCGGGGGGGAAGAGACCCAGTACTTC
TRBD2,-,TRBJ2-3,TRBV3-1/TRBV3-2,CASSPGSLTSGGLDTQYF,TGTGCCAGCAGCCCCGGCTCCCTCACTAGCGGGGGTCTGGATACGCAGTATTTT
TRBD1,-,TRBJ2-3,TRBV7-6,CASSLGQGADTQYF,TGTGCCAGCAGCTTAGGACAGGGGGCAGATACGCAGTATTTT
TRBD1,few,TRBJ2-3,TRBV2,CASSDGTATQYF,TGTGCCAGCAGTGATGGGACAGCCACGCAGTATTTT
TRBD2,-,TRBJ2-5,TRBV5-1,CASSLGPGGAAETQYF,TGCGCCAGCAGCTTGGGACCCGGGGGGGCAGCAGAGACCCAGTACTTC
-,-,TRBJ2-7,TRBV5-4,CASSKGLRIYEQYF,TGTGCCAGCAGCAAAGGACTACGAATATACGAGCAGTACTTC
TRBD1,-,TRBJ1-2,TRBV5-5,CASSSGQGGYGYTF,TGTGCCAGCAGCTCTGGACAGGGTGGCTATGGCTACACCTTC
-,-,TRBJ1-1,TRBV7-2,CASSLRTQGWVRTEAFF,TGTGCCAGCAGCTTAAGGACTCAAGGTTGGGTGCGCACTGAAGCTTTCTTT
-,-,TRBJ2-2,TRBV7-2,CASRLEAGFNTGELFF,TGTGCCAGCAGGCTTGAGGCGGGCTTCAACACCGGGGAGCTGTTTTTT
TRBD1,-,TRBJ1-2,TRBV27,CASSVGQGGYTF,TGTGCCAGCAGTGTGGGACAGGGAGGCTACACCTTC
TRBD2,-,TRBJ2-7,TRBV18,CASSPPASGGYNEQYF,TGTGCCAGCTCACCACCGGCTAGCGGGGGGTATAACGAGCAGTACTTC
-,-,TRBJ2-3,TRBV6-6,CASSLVSTDTQYF,TGTGCCAGCAGTTTAGTAAGCACAGATACGCAGTATTTT
-,-,TRBJ1-1,TRBV5-1,CASSFRDGTEAFF,TGCGCCAGCAGCTTTCGGGATGGGACTGAAGCTTTCTTT
TRBD1,-,TRBJ2-7,TRBV4-2,CASSQDLYGGQGDDYEQYF,TGTGCCAGCAGCCAAGATCTGTATGGGGGACAGGGGGACGACTACGAGCAGTACTTC
TRBD1,few,TRBJ1-5,TRBV19,CASSGTGNQPQHF,TGTGCCAGTAGTGGGACAGGCAATCAGCCCCAGCATTTT
TRBD2,-,TRBJ2-7,TRBV3-1/TRBV3-2,CASSPSRTSGGSPRYF,TGTGCCAGCAGCCCGTCCCGGACTAGCGGGGGCTCCCCGCGGTACTTC
-,once,TRBJ2-1,TRBV12-3/TRBV12-4,CASSVSPREQFF,TGTGCCAGCAGTGTCTCTCCGAGGGAGCAGTTCTTC
-,-,TRBJ1-2,TRBV30,CAWSWTDSNYGYTF,TGTGCCTGGAGTTGGACAGATTCTAACTATGGCTACACCTTC
TRBD1,-,TRBJ2-7,TRBV11-1,CASSPEETGDYEQYF,TGTGCCAGCAGCCCCGAGGAGACAGGGGACTACGAGCAGTACTTC
-,-,TRBJ2-7,TRBV6-5,CASSYSSGRSYEQYF,TGTGCCAGCAGTTACTCTAGCGGACGCTCCTACGAGCAGTACTTC
-,-,TRBJ1-1,TRBV9,CASSVAPAGNTEAFF,TGTGCCAGCAGCGTAGCTCCAGCGGGGAACACTGAAGCTTTCTTT
-,-,TRBJ2-1,TRBV23-1,CASSQDQGNEQFF,TGCGCCAGCAGTCAAGACCAGGGAAATGAGCAGTTCTTC
TRBD1,-,TRBJ2-1,TRBV28,CASSVTGQGFYNEQFF,TGTGCCAGCAGTGTAACGGGACAGGGGTTTTACAATGAGCAGTTCTTC
TRBD1,-,TRBJ1-1,TRBV13,CASSARGLAEAFF,TGTGCCAGCAGCGCCAGGGGGCTTGCTGAAGCTTTCTTT
TRBD2,-,TRBJ2-1,TRBV14,CASSRSSGYNEQFF,TGTGCCAGCAGCCGGTCTAGCGGATACAATGAGCAGTTCTTC
-,-,TRBJ1-2,TRBV19,CASSMTVVRPDYGYTF,TGTGCCAGTAGTATGACGGTAGTCAGGCCGGACTATGGCTACACCTTC
TRBD2,-,TRBJ2-2,TRBV11-3,CASSGRGDTGELFF,TGTGCCAGCAGTGGACGGGGGGACACCGGGGAGCTGTTTTTT
TRBD2,-,TRBJ2-1,TRBV19,CASSLAGGFNEQFF,TGTGCCAGTAGCCTAGCGGGGGGATTCAATGAGCAGTTCTTC
-,-,TRBJ2-1,TRBV2,CASKRSERNEQFF,TGTGCCAGCAAGCGATCCGAACGGAATGAGCAGTTCTTC
-,-,TRBJ2-7,TRBV24-1,CATSRDTFYEQYF,TGTGCCACCAGTCGGGACACCTTCTACGAGCAGTACTTC
TRBD1,once,TRBJ2-3,TRBV9,CASSVVGQGTDTQYF,TGTGCCAGCAGCGTAGTCGGACAGGGCACAGATACGCAGTATTTT
TRBD1,-,TRBJ1-4,TRBV27,CASSLRGQGLDEKLFF,TGTGCCAGCAGTTTAAGGGGGCAGGGCTTGGATGAAAAACTGTTTTTT
TRBD2,-,TRBJ2-1,TRBV4-2,CASSPQLAGGYNEQFF,TGTGCCAGCAGCCCTCAACTAGCGGGGGGCTACAATGAGCAGTTCTTC
TRBD1,-,TRBJ2-2,TRBV24-1,CAAGTGRTGELFF,TGTGCCGCAGGGACAGGGCGCACCGGGGAGCTGTTTTTT
-,few,TRBJ1-5,TRBV28,CASSLLGRDYIKYSNQPQHF,TGTGCCAGCAGTTTATTAGGCAGGGACTATATTAAATATAGCAATCAGCCCCAGCATTTT
TRBD1,-,TRBJ2-1,TRBV3-1/TRBV3-2,CASSQAPTGFASYNEQFF,TGTGCCAGCAGCCAGGCCCCGACAGGGTTCGCCTCCTACAATGAGCAGTTCTTC
TRBD1,-,TRBJ2-3,TRBV7-2,CAIQGVPSTDTQYF,TGTGCCATACAGGGGGTCCCTAGCACAGATACGCAGTATTTT
-,-,TRBJ2-2,TRBV19,CASSIADTGELFF,TGTGCCAGTAGTATAGCCGACACCGGGGAGCTGTTTTTT